This TCR beta chain was recorded in a study of blood T cell repertoires in COVID-19. Background on the study: Italy, Spain and the United States were the sources of the convalescent and acute COVID-19 samples. Nucleic acid was either cDNA or gDNA, and it came from T cells, B-cell-depleted T cells, or PBMCs.

Original data processing: Estimation of nucleated cell counts relied on the amplification of reference gene primers. TCRdb keeps only in-frame clones here, not all; method: immunoSEQ multiplex PCR. The V and J calls and the clone size are those of that table, but D and trimming were determined from the DNA. This table holds about 350,000 clones, over 85% found once. V lost 4 bases to trimming and J lost 4 bases, with 20 bases between them. The germline CDR1 and CDR2 sequences are SGHVS and FNYEAQ. This CDR3 has 16 residues. This clone turned up a few times. The V and J genes are TRBV7-6 and TRBJ2-7; tentative D call: TRBD2 (6 bases). The sequence was obtained from a woman in her sixties with COVID-19, enrolled during active disease. The sequenced sample was peripheral blood. In DNA form, the CDR3 reads TGTGCCAGCAGCTACCGTCGACCGGGAGAGGGTTACGAGCAGTACTTC. Encoded protein: CASSYRRPGEGYEQYF.